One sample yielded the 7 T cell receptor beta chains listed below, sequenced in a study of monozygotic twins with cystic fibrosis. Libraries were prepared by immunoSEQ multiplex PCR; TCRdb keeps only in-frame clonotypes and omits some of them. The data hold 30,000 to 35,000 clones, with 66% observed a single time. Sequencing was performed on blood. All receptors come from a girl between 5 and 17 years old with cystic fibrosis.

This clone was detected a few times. CDR3 amino acids: CASSMNTEAFF. The CDR3 coding sequence is TGTGCCAGTAGTATGAACACTGAAGCTTTCTTT. The chain couples TRBV19 to TRBJ1-1, with D unclear. The CDR3 length is 11 residues. With 3 bases removed from V and 1 base from J, the gap between germline ends came to 0 bases. Looked up from germline, CDR1 is LNHDA and CDR2 is SQIVND (reference sequence).

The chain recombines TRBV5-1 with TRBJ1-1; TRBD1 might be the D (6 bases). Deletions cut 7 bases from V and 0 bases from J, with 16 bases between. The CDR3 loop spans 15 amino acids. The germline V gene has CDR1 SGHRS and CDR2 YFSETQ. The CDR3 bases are TGCGCCAGCCACCCCGGAGGGGGTTTGAACACTGAAGCTTTCTTT. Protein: CASHPGGGLNTEAFF.

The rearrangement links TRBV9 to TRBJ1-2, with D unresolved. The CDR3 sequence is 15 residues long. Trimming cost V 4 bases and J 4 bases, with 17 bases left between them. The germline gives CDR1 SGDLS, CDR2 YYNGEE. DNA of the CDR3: TGTGCCAGCAGCCCTGCCAACGACCCAGCCTATGGCTACACCTTC. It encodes CASSPANDPAYGYTF. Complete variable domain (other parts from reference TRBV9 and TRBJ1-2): DSGVTQTPKHLITATGQRVTLRCSPRSGDLSVYWYQQSLDQGLQFLIQYYNGEERAKGNILERFSAQQFPDLHSELNLSSLELGDSALYFCASSPANDPAYGYTFGSGTRLTVV.

The CDR3 DNA follows: TGCGCCAGCAGCCAAGAGAGGGGGCTGAAGACCCAGTACTTC. It yields the protein CASSQERGLKTQYF. The V gene is TRBV4-3, the J gene TRBJ2-5; 7 bases fit TRBD1. The CDR3 runs 14 residues. From germline, CDR1 is LGHNA and CDR2 YSLEER. V trimming: 0 bases; J trimming: 6 bases; junction bases outside the gene matches: 4.

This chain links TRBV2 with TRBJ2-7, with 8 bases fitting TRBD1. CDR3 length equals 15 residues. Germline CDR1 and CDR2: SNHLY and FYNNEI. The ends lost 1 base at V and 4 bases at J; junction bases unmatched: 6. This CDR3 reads CASSEVLDREYEQYV. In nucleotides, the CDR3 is TGTGCCAGCAGTGAAGTTTTGGACAGGGAGTACGAGCAGTACGTC.

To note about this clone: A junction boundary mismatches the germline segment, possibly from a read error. DNA of the CDR3: TGTGCTAGCAGCTTGGGACAGGGTACTCTTGACACCATATATTTT. This sequence encodes CASSLGQGTLDTIYF. This sequence joins TRBV7-7 and TRBJ1-3; TRBD1 aligns across 9 bases. The CDR3 is 15 amino acids. Germline assignment: CDR1 SSHAT and CDR2 FNYEAQ (reference sequence). The whole variable domain, remainder taken from reference TRBV7-7 and TRBJ1-3, is GAGVSQSPRYKVTKRGQDVTLRCDPISSHATLYWYQQALGQGPEFLTYFNYEAQPDKSGLPSDRFSAERPEGSISTLTIQRTEQRDSAMYRCASSLGQGTLDTIYFGEGSWLTVV.

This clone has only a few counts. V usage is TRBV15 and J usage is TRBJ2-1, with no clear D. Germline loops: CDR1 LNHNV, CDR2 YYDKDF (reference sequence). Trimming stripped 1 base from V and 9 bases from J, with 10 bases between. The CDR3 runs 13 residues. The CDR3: CATSRGMLGEQFF. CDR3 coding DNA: TGTGCCACCAGCAGAGGAATGCTCGGTGAGCAGTTCTTC.